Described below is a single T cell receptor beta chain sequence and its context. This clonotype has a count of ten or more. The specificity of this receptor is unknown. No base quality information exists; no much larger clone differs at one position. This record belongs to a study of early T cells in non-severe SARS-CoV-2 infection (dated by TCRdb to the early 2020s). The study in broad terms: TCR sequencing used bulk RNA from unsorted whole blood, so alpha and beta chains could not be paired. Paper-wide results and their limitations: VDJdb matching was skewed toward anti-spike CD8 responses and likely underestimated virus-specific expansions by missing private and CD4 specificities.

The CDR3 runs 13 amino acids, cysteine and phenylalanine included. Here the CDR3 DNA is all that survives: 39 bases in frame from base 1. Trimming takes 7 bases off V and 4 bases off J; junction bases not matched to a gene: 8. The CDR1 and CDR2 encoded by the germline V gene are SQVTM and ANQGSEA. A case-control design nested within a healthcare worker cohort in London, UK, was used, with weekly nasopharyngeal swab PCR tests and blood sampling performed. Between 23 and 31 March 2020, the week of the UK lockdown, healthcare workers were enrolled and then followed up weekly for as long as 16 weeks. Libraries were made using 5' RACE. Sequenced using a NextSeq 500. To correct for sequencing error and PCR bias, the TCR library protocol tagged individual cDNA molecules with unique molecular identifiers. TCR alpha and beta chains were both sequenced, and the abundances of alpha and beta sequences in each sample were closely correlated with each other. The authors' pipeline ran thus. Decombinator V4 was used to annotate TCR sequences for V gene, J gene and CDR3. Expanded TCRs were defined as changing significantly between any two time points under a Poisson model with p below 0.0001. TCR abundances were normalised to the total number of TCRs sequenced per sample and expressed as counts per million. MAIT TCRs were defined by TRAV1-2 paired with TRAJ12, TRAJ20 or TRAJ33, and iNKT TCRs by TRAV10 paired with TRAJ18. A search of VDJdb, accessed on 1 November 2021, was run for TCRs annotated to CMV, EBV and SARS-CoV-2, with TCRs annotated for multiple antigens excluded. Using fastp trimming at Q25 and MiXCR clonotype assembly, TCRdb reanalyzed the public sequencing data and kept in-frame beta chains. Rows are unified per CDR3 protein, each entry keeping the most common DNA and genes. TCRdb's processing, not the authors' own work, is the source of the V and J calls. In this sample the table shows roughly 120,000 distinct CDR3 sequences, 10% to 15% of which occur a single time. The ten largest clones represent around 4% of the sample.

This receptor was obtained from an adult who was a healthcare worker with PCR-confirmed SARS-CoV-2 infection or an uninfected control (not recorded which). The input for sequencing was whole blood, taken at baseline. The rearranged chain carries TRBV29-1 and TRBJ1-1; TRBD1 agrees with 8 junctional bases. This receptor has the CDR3 CSARTGKSTEAFF. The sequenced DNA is TGCAGCGCCCGGACAGGGAAAAGCACTGAAGCTTTCTTT.